The next 13 T cell receptor beta chains were all read from a single sample in a study of blood T cell repertoires in COVID-19. Produced via immunoSEQ multiplex PCR; TCRdb's table is partial and in-frame only. The sample has a few hundred thousand clones; roughly 86% are singletons. Sequencing was performed on PBMCs or T cells enriched from blood (not recorded which). The receptors here all came from a man aged 35-49 years in a cohort exposed to, infected with or recovered from COVID-19 (not recorded which).

This chain uses TRBV25-1 with TRBJ2-1; D uncertain. Germline V gene lookup returns CDR1 MGHDK and CDR2 SYGVNS. V lost 5 bases, J lost 6 bases, and 5 bases lay in between. The CDR3 has 11 residues. The CDR3 sequence: CASSRGNEQFF. DNA for the CDR3: TGTGCCAGCAGTAGAGGCAATGAGCAGTTCTTC.

The chain carries TRBV6-6 and TRBJ2-1; tentatively, D is TRBD2 (5 bases). Germline V gives CDR1 MNHNY, CDR2 SVGAGI (reference sequence). V lost 5 bases and J lost 1, with 15 bases in between. CDR3 length equals 16 residues. The CDR3 loop reads CASSPRDRVSYNEQFF. In DNA, the CDR3 is TGTGCCAGCAGTCCCCGGGATCGGGTATCCTACAATGAGCAGTTCTTC.

The rearrangement links TRBV2 to TRBJ1-2, with TRBD1 matching 12 bases. This CDR3 contains 15 residues. After removal of 7 bases from V and 2 bases from J, the junction contained 5 bases not matched to a gene. CDR1 SNHLY and CDR2 FYNNEI come from the germline V gene. The chain's CDR3 is CASIGTGGRNYGYTF. CDR3 nucleotide sequence: TGTGCCAGCATAGGGACAGGGGGCCGCAACTATGGCTACACCTTC.

The chain joins TRBV9 to TRBJ1-1; a possible D gene is TRBD1 (6 bases). The ends were cut back, 4 bases at V and 2 bases at J, with 15 bases in the middle. Germline V lookup: CDR1 SGDLS, CDR2 YYNGEE. The CDR3 consists of 15 residues. The CDR3 is CASSPYWDTNTEAFF. In DNA form, the CDR3 reads TGTGCCAGCAGCCCCTACTGGGACACCAACACTGAAGCTTTCTTT.

The V and J genes are TRBV29-1 and TRBJ1-2, with no clear D. Germline assignment: CDR1 SQVTM and CDR2 ANQGSEA. The V gene lost 2 bases and the J gene lost 8 bases, with 15 bases spanning the gap. This CDR3 spans 13 amino acids. This CDR3 is CSVERGEVLGYTF. Here the CDR3 DNA reads TGCAGCGTTGAACGTGGGGAGGTCCTAGGCTACACCTTC.

The genes are TRBV7-8 and TRBJ1-5; 7 bases are a match to TRBD1. Germline V gives CDR1 SGHVS, CDR2 FQNEAQ. V dropped 5 bases and J dropped 7; count of bases not matched to a gene: 14. The CDR3 extends over 16 amino acids. The CDR3 loop is CASSLETGLLVQPQHF. The CDR3, as DNA: TGTGCCAGCAGCCTCGAGACAGGGTTGCTTGTACAGCCCCAGCATTTT.

The chain's CDR3 is CASRARREQYF. The CDR3 nucleotides read TGTGCCAGCAGAGCGCGAAGGGAGCAGTACTTC. The chain couples TRBV6-5 to TRBJ2-7; D is unclear. CDR1 MNHEY and CDR2 SVGAGI come from the germline V gene. Trimming left V 6 bases short and J 7 bases short, with 10 bases between. CDR3 length equals 11 residues.

The chain couples TRBV28 to TRBJ2-1; 8 nucleotides line up with TRBD2. Germline lookup yields CDR1 MDHEN and CDR2 SYDVKM. CDR3 length: 16 residues. Unmatched junction bases numbered 9, after V lost 4 bases and J lost 4 bases. The CDR3 reads CASSSPSASGYNEQFF. CDR3 nucleotides: TGTGCCAGCAGTTCCCCCTCCGCTAGCGGGTACAATGAGCAGTTCTTC.

The V gene is TRBV19, the J gene TRBJ1-4; TRBD1 matches 8 bases. V gave up 5 bases and J gave up 4 bases; unmatched junction bases: 6. This CDR3 is 15 amino acids long. The germline CDR1 and CDR2 sequences are LNHDA and SQIVND (reference sequence). The CDR3 region is CASSGTGSVNEKLFF. DNA for the CDR3: TGTGCCAGTAGTGGGACAGGATCGGTTAATGAAAAACTGTTTTTT.

The V and J genes are TRBV18 and TRBJ1-5, with 7 bases aligning to TRBD1. CDR3 length: 13 residues. The J segment lost 3 bases and the V segment lost 8 bases, leaving 4 bases of the junction unmatched. Germline V lookup: CDR1 KGHSH, CDR2 LQKENI. The CDR3 reads CASRQGLNQPQHF. DNA for the CDR3: TGTGCCAGCCGACAGGGTCTCAATCAGCCCCAGCATTTT.

The chain recombines TRBV29-1 with TRBJ1-2; the match to TRBD1 covers 8 bases. The CDR3 loop spans 12 amino acids. Germline CDR1 is SQVTM and CDR2 is ANQGSEA. V lost 4 bases and J lost 6; bases outside the gene matches: 4. This CDR3 reads CSVVGTGDGYTF. The CDR3 DNA follows: TGCAGCGTTGTGGGGACAGGCGATGGCTACACCTTC.

The J gene is TRBJ2-1, the V gene TRBV10-2; 7 bases are shared with TRBD1. Germline V gene lookup returns CDR1 WSHSY and CDR2 SAAADI. The V segment lost 6 bases and the J segment 5 bases; nucleotides outside the gene matches: 4. The CDR3 contains 13 residues. The CDR3 loop is CASRKQGNNEQFF. In DNA, the CDR3 is TGCGCCAGCAGAAAACAGGGGAACAATGAGCAGTTCTTC.

The chain's CDR3 is CASSSDSRAQYF. CDR3 nucleotide sequence: TGTGCCAGCAGCTCCGACAGCCGGGCCCAGTACTTC. The genes are TRBV6-5 and TRBJ2-5; perhaps TRBD1 as D (5 bases). CDR3 length: 12 residues. Germline-derived CDR1 and CDR2 are MNHEY and SVGAGI. V shed 6 bases and J shed 9 bases, with 14 bases lying between them.